These 11 T cell receptor beta chains share one sample of origin, sequenced in a study of T cells after yellow fever vaccination. TCRdb processed the 5' RACE reads anew with MiXCR; each CDR3 protein has one entry. The sample lists about 170,000 distinct CDR3 sequences, approximately 6.2% occurring once. The sample here was CD4+ T cells sorted from PBMCs, taken on the day of the first yellow fever vaccination. These TCRs come from a man younger than 30 who received the YFV17D yellow fever vaccine.

This clonotype was found a few times. The V gene is TRBV29-1, the J gene TRBJ2-6; D is uncertain. The CDR3 covers 14 residues. Germline V gene data show CDR1 as SQVTM and CDR2 as ANQGSEA. Between the trimmed V and J ends, which lost 5 bases and 0 bases, there was a span of 8 bases. CDR3 DNA: TGCAGCGTTCATACCGACTCTGGGGCCAACGTCCTGACTTTC. As protein: CSVHTDSGANVLTF.

This clonotype has ten or more counts. The chain joins TRBV3-1 to TRBJ2-7, with a weak D call TRBD2 (6 bases). Trimming cost V 0 bases and J 12 bases, with 15 bases left between them. The CDR3 spans 13 residues. From germline, CDR1 is LGHDT and CDR2 YNNKEL (reference sequence). In DNA form, the CDR3 reads TGTGCCAGCAGCCAAGAACTAGCAGGACGGTCGTACTTC. Protein product: CASSQELAGRSYF.

There are a few counts of this clonotype. The CDR3 region is CASSAGQGWGNEQFF. DNA of the CDR3: TGTGCCAGCAGCGCCGGACAGGGATGGGGCAATGAGCAGTTCTTC. The rearrangement links TRBV9 to TRBJ2-1, with 8 bases aligning to TRBD1. Germline V gene data show CDR1 as SGDLS and CDR2 as YYNGEE. V lost 3 bases and J lost 6; bases outside the gene matches: 8. This CDR3 has 15 residues.

In this sample, this clonotype turned up many times. V usage is TRBV7-2 and J usage is TRBJ2-3; D gene ambiguous. The CDR3 is 15 residues long. Deletions cut 5 bases from V and 2 bases from J, with 14 bases between. CDR1 and CDR2 (germline): SGHTA, FQGNSA. The CDR3 sequence is CASSRLAGYTDTQYF. DNA for the CDR3: TGTGCCAGCAGCCGCCTCGCTGGGTACACAGATACGCAGTATTTT.

This chain connects TRBV12-3 or TRBV12-4 to TRBJ2-2; TRBD1 agrees at 7 bases. The CDR3 is 16 amino acids. The V and J ends lost 8 bases and 4 bases, in that order; junction bases with no gene match: 13. CDR3 DNA sequence: TGTGCCAGCCAACCTACCGACAGGGCCGGCACCGGGGAGCTGTTTTTT. Its protein is CASQPTDRAGTGELFF.

A note on this clonotype: With a much larger clone just one base away, this may be a read error. The chain has TRBV20-1 and TRBJ2-2, with D possibly being TRBD2 (5 bases). CDR1 is DFQATT and CDR2 is SNEGSKA in the germline V gene (reference sequence). The CDR3 contains 12 residues. The CDR3 DNA follows: TGCAGTGCGGCAGAAAACACCGGGGAGCTGTCTTTT. The encoded protein is CSAAENTGELSF.

The table lists this clonotype with many counts. The chain recombines TRBV11-2 with TRBJ1-4; D not resolved. The CDR3 totals 13 residues. Trimming took off 4 bases at V and 8 bases at J, with 11 bases between the two ends. The germline CDR1 and CDR2 sequences are SGHAT and FQNNGV. This chain's CDR3 is CASSSTSSEKLFF. CDR3 sequence (DNA): TGTGCCAGCAGCTCCACGAGCTCAGAAAAACTGTTTTTT.

This chain uses TRBV5-4 with TRBJ2-6, with 7 bases aligning to TRBD1. The CDR3 is 17 amino acids. CDR1 and CDR2 (germline): SGHNT, YYREEE (reference sequence). The V and J ends lost 4 bases and 0 bases, in that order; junction bases with no gene match: 7. CDR3 sequence reads: CASSPGQRLSGANVLTF. The CDR3 nucleotides read TGTGCCAGCAGCCCGGGACAGAGGCTCTCTGGGGCCAACGTCCTGACTTTC.

This clonotype was seen repeatedly, ten times or more. The chain joins TRBV4-3 to TRBJ2-7; TRBD1 is a possible D gene (5 bases). This CDR3 spans 14 amino acids. Germline V gives CDR1 LGHNA, CDR2 YSLEER. V lost 0 bases and J lost 4, with 10 bases in between. Here the CDR3 reads CASSQDRAGYEQYF. CDR3 in DNA: TGCGCCAGCAGCCAAGACAGGGCTGGGTACGAGCAGTACTTC.

This clonotype was counted at least ten times. The chain employs TRBV10-3 and TRBJ2-7; D is tentatively TRBD1 or TRBD2 (5 bases each). V lost 4 bases and J lost 6, with 13 bases in between. Germline values: CDR1 ENHRY, CDR2 SYGVKD. CDR3 length: 13 residues. The CDR3 coding sequence is TGTGCCATCAGTGGGGACCAGGGCTCCGAGCAGTACTTC. It codes for CAISGDQGSEQYF.

The table lists this clonotype with many counts. This chain joins TRBV7-2 and TRBJ1-3, with a weak D call TRBD1 (5 bases). Trimming removed 4 bases at V and 2 bases at J, with 15 bases between. The CDR3 is 16 residues long. Per the germline V gene, CDR1 is SGHTA and CDR2 is FQGNSA. CDR3: CASSSYRRQAGNTIYF. CDR3 coding DNA: TGTGCCAGCAGCTCCTACAGGAGGCAGGCTGGAAACACCATATATTTT.